This TCR beta chain stems from a study of T cell clonotyping in hematopoietic cell transplantation. Study-level information: Recipients' pretransplant samples followed cytoreduction. Notes on the study in general: Pathologically expanded recipient clonotypes increased progressively from day 30 to day 180 as diversity fell. At the given depth, recipient repertoires were over 95% de novo clonotypes.

Described time point: recipient sample about 28 days before transplant, after cytoreduction. Turning to this clone: Its cognate antigen is unknown.

Unmatched junction bases numbered 4, after V lost 2 bases and J lost 3 bases. This CDR3 comprises 16 residues. The germline V gene has CDR1 SGHNT and CDR2 YYREEE (reference sequence). Clones were sequenced by immunoSEQ multiplex PCR, and TCRdb holds only the in-frame ones, with some missing. This table has 25,000 to 30,000 clones, less than 85% appearing once. The sequence came from a middle-aged man with acute myeloid leukemia. Some clones in this sample may be carry-over from other donors' samples. The source material was peripheral blood mononuclear cells, sampled before stem cell transplant. The chain combines TRBV5-4 with TRBJ2-3; 12 bases match TRBD1. Written as DNA, the CDR3 is TGTGCCAGCAGCTTTAGGGACAGGGGGCAGACAGATACGCAGTATTTT. As protein: CASSFRDRGQTDTQYF.